This passage covers 32 T cell receptor beta chains from one sample sequenced in a study of shared clonotypes between healthy human individuals. The naive CD8 subset, CD45RO-negative cells positively selected for CCR7, excluded terminally differentiated effector memory CD45RA+ cells. Some clones are missing from TCRdb's copy, which holds only in-frame ones; the method was immunoSEQ multiplex PCR. The sample consists of about 2.1 million clones, 93% of them appearing once. The sequenced sample consisted of naive CD8+ T cells from PBMCs. These receptors came from a man aged 18 to 29 in good health. Some clones in this sample may be carry-over from other donors' samples.

The chain couples TRBV27 to TRBJ2-7; D may match TRBD1 or TRBD2 (5 bases each). From germline, CDR1 is MNHEY and CDR2 SMNVEV (reference sequence). V lost 5 bases and J 2 bases, leaving 22 bases between the germline ends. CDR3 length: 17 amino acids. In DNA, the CDR3 is TGTGCCAGCAGTCCGACTCAACCGGGACCCGGCGCCTACGAGCAGTACTTC. Its translation is CASSPTQPGPGAYEQYF.

This chain links TRBV9 with TRBJ2-5, with 9 bases identical to TRBD2. In germline, CDR1 is SGDLS, CDR2 YYNGEE. The CDR3 is made up of 20 amino acids. The junction had 25 bases not matched to a gene; V was cut back by 5 bases and J by 5 bases. The CDR3 nucleotides read TGTGCCAGCAGACCAGATCTAGTCTGTGTGGGGCGGGAGGGCGTGGAGACCCAGTACTTC. Its translation is CASRPDLVCVGREGVETQYF.

The V gene is TRBV19, the J gene TRBJ2-3; TRBD1 matches 9 bases. Germline V CDR1 and CDR2: LNHDA, SQIVND (reference sequence). V lost 2 bases to trimming and J lost 0 bases; unmatched junction nucleotides: 6. The CDR3 has 17 residues. CDR3 region: CASSIRTGASSTDTQYF. DNA of the CDR3: TGTGCCAGTAGTATAAGGACAGGGGCCTCTAGCACAGATACGCAGTATTTT. Supplemented by reference TRBV19 and TRBJ2-3, the full variable domain reads DGGITQSPKYLFRKEGQNVTLSCEQNLNHDAMYWYRQDPGQGLRLIYYSQIVNDFQKGDIAEGYSVSREKKESFPLTVTSAQKNPTAFYLCASSIRTGASSTDTQYFGPGTRLTVL.

J is TRBJ2-1 and V is TRBV7-8; possibly TRBD2 for D (6 bases). V was trimmed by 1 base and J by 7 bases, leaving 17 bases between them. The CDR3 covers 16 residues. Germline CDR1 reads SGHVS; CDR2 reads FQNEAQ. Written as DNA, the CDR3 is TGTGCCAGCAGCTTAGTTGGCGGGATCCCACTGAATGAGCAGTTCTTC. It specifies CASSLVGGIPLNEQFF. Filled out from reference TRBV7-8 and TRBJ2-1, the complete variable domain reads GAGVSQSPRYKVAKRGQDVALRCDPISGHVSLFWYQQALGQGPEFLTYFQNEAQLDKSGLPSDRFFAERPEGSVSTLKIQRTQQEDSAVYLCASSLVGGIPLNEQFFGPGTRLTVL.

Here the CDR3 reads CASSHRRGGNTIYF. The DNA of the CDR3 is TGTGCCAGCAGCCACCGGAGAGGAGGAAACACCATATATTTT. The V and J genes are TRBV11-2 and TRBJ1-3; D gene uncertain. Trimming removed 5 bases at V and 4 bases at J, with 12 bases between. The CDR3 covers 14 residues. Germline CDR1 and CDR2: SGHAT and FQNNGV.

The gene calls are TRBV18 and TRBJ2-1, with D unclear. V shed 2 bases and J shed 5 bases, with 4 bases lying between them. Germline V gene sequence: CDR1 KGHSH, CDR2 LQKENI. The CDR3 is made up of 12 amino acids. The CDR3 sequence is CASSPNNNEQFF. CDR3 nucleotides: TGTGCCAGCTCACCAAACAACAATGAGCAGTTCTTC.

The rearrangement joins TRBV4-1 to TRBJ2-1, with TRBD1 as a possible D gene (5 bases). The V gene lost 4 bases and the J gene lost 2 bases, with 12 bases spanning the gap. Germline V gene lookup returns CDR1 MGHRA and CDR2 YSYEKL. CDR3 length: 15 amino acids. The CDR3 reads CASSPSKGTYNEQFF. Written as DNA, the CDR3 is TGCGCCAGCAGCCCCTCCAAGGGGACCTACAATGAGCAGTTCTTC.

The rearrangement uses TRBV4-1 and TRBJ2-1; a possible D gene is TRBD2 (5 bases). Trimming pared 2 bases from V and 1 base from J, leaving 24 bases between. The CDR3 loop spans 20 amino acids. Germline V gives CDR1 MGHRA, CDR2 YSYEKL. The CDR3 region is CASSQPPSGSLGESYNEQFF. The CDR3 nucleotides are TGCGCCAGCAGCCAACCCCCTTCGGGTAGCCTCGGGGAGTCCTACAATGAGCAGTTCTTC.

The J gene is TRBJ2-7, the V gene TRBV2; TRBD2 matches 9 bases. V shed 7 bases, J shed 4 bases, and the junction held 8 bases outside the gene matches. Germline CDR1 reads SNHLY; CDR2 reads FYNNEI. The CDR3 is made up of 14 amino acids. CDR3 amino acids: CASNSREGRYEQYF. The DNA for the CDR3 is TGTGCCAGCAATTCGCGGGAGGGCAGGTACGAGCAGTACTTC.

This clone was observed a handful of times. The chain links TRBV5-4 to TRBJ1-2; perhaps TRBD1 as D (5 bases). Per the germline V gene, CDR1 is SGHNT and CDR2 is YYREEE (reference sequence). V shed 3 bases and J shed 5 bases, with 5 bases lying between them. The CDR3 has 11 residues. The chain's CDR3 is CASSWGYGYTF. The DNA of the CDR3 is TGTGCCAGCAGCTGGGGGTATGGCTACACCTTC.

The chain joins TRBV10-3 to TRBJ2-3; 8 nucleotides align to TRBD1. Germline V CDR1 and CDR2: ENHRY, SYGVKD. This CDR3 is built from 16 residues. Unmatched junction bases numbered 8, after V lost 2 bases and J lost 4 bases. In DNA form, the CDR3 reads TGTGCCATCAGTGAGGCTTGGACAGGGAGCCCAGATACGCAGTATTTT. Translated, it gives CAISEAWTGSPDTQYF.

This chain connects TRBV5-4 to TRBJ2-7; 10 bases are a match to TRBD1. CDR1 and CDR2 (germline): SGHNT, YYREEE (reference sequence). V shed 4 bases and J 5 bases; nucleotides not matched to a gene: 9. This CDR3 has 15 residues. CDR3 coding DNA: TGTGCCAGCAGCGCCCGGGACAGGGGAATTGACGAGCAGTACTTC. Amino acids: CASSARDRGIDEQYF.

The rearrangement joins TRBV4-1 to TRBJ2-7, with 7 positions matching TRBD1. With V trimmed by 3 bases and J by 3 bases, 17 bases remained unmatched. The CDR3 contains 18 residues. Per the germline V gene, CDR1 is MGHRA and CDR2 is YSYEKL. The DNA for the CDR3 is TGCGCCAGCAGCCATAAAGTTGGCACCGGGACAGCTGTCTACGAGCAGTACTTC. This sequence encodes CASSHKVGTGTAVYEQYF.

The gene calls are TRBV28 and TRBJ2-5, with TRBD2 identical over 11 bases. From germline, CDR1 is MDHEN and CDR2 SYDVKM. This CDR3 region has 19 residues. The V gene end was trimmed by 0 bases and the J gene end by 4 bases; junction bases not matched to a gene: 13. The CDR3 spells CASSLWGPSSGRILETQYF. CDR3 DNA sequence: TGTGCCAGCAGTTTATGGGGGCCCTCTAGCGGGAGGATTTTAGAGACCCAGTACTTC. The full variable domain, its missing parts supplied by reference TRBV28 and TRBJ2-5, is DVKVTQSSRYLVKRTGEKVFLECVQDMDHENMFWYRQDPGLGLRLIYFSYDVKMKEKGDIPEGYSVSREKKERFSLILESASTNQTSMYLCASSLWGPSSGRILETQYFGPGTRLLVL.

The chain carries TRBV11-2 and TRBJ1-1; unclear D gene. The CDR3 covers 13 residues. Germline CDR1 is SGHAT and CDR2 is FQNNGV. The V gene lost 0 bases and the J gene lost 11 bases, with 13 bases spanning the gap. The CDR3 reads CASSLELQNRAFF. The CDR3 DNA is TGTGCCAGCAGCTTAGAGTTACAGAATCGGGCTTTCTTT.

The chain is built from TRBV14 and TRBJ2-2; D gene unclear. This CDR3 contains 13 residues. Trimming pared 4 bases from V and 13 bases from J, leaving 16 bases between. Germline lookup yields CDR1 SGHDN and CDR2 FVKESK. CDR3 sequence: CASSPLGVSGLFF. The CDR3, as DNA: TGTGCCAGCAGCCCCCTTGGAGTCTCTGGGCTGTTTTTT.

V usage is TRBV7-9 and J usage is TRBJ1-2; tentative D call: TRBD1 (5 bases). Trimming took off 1 base at V and 5 bases at J, with 17 bases between the two ends. The CDR3 sequence is 16 residues long. Germline V gives CDR1 SEHNR, CDR2 FQNEAQ (reference sequence). CDR3 sequence: CASSLGDSEGVYGYTF. The DNA of the CDR3 is TGTGCCAGCAGCTTAGGGGACTCAGAAGGGGTTTATGGCTACACCTTC.

The chain employs TRBV4-1 and TRBJ2-5, with 9 bases identical to TRBD1. The CDR3 contains 16 residues. V trimming: 0 bases; J trimming: 5 bases; junction bases outside the gene matches: 7. The germline V gene has CDR1 MGHRA and CDR2 YSYEKL. The CDR3 is CASSQDPDRGGETQYF. CDR3 nucleotides: TGCGCCAGCAGCCAAGACCCGGACAGGGGTGGCGAGACCCAGTACTTC.

In its sample, this clone was seen once. V usage is TRBV11-2 and J usage is TRBJ2-1, with 12 bases that match TRBD2. V lost 1 base to trimming and J lost 7 bases; unmatched junction nucleotides: 8. Germline V gene sequence: CDR1 SGHAT, CDR2 FQNNGV. The CDR3 loop spans 17 amino acids. The DNA of the CDR3 is TGTGCCAGCAGCTTAGTCAGACTAGCGGGAGTTCTTAATGAGCAGTTCTTC. Its protein product is CASSLVRLAGVLNEQFF.

The chain has TRBV13 and TRBJ2-1; 7 bases are shared with TRBD2. Per germline, CDR1 PRHDT and CDR2 FYEKMQ (reference sequence). This CDR3 is 14 amino acids long. V shed 9 bases, J shed 6 bases, and the junction held 11 bases outside the gene matches. CDR3 sequence reads: CASRRLAGVNEQFF. CDR3 sequence (DNA): TGTGCCAGTAGACGACTAGCCGGAGTCAATGAGCAGTTCTTC. The variable domain in full, with the rest retrieved from reference TRBV13 and TRBJ2-1, is AAGVIQSPRHLIKEKRETATLKCYPIPRHDTVYWYQQGPGQDPQFLISFYEKMQSDKGSIPDRFSAQQFSDYHSELNMSSLELGDSALYFCASRRLAGVNEQFFGPGTRLTVL.

The chain has TRBV27 and TRBJ1-4; D not certain. The CDR3 totals 15 residues. The V gene's germline CDR1 is MNHEY and CDR2 SMNVEV (reference sequence). V was shortened by 2 bases and J by 5 bases, with 12 bases between the two germline ends. CDR3 in amino acids: CASSLIWAPNEKLFF. Written as DNA, the CDR3 is TGTGCCAGCAGTTTAATTTGGGCACCGAATGAAAAACTGTTTTTT.

The genes are TRBV19 and TRBJ1-5; D is ambiguous. This CDR3 has 12 residues. From germline, CDR1 is LNHDA and CDR2 SQIVND (reference sequence). V was pared by 3 bases and J by 5 bases, with 5 bases between. The CDR3 spells CASSMEYQPQHF. The CDR3 region has the DNA TGTGCCAGTAGTATGGAGTATCAGCCCCAGCATTTT.

Worth noting for this clone: This sample includes further DNA sequences coding for the same CDR3. The chain is built from TRBV27 and TRBJ2-7; TRBD1 is a possible D gene (6 bases). Germline V gene sequence: CDR1 MNHEY, CDR2 SMNVEV (reference sequence). This CDR3 comprises 13 residues. Trimming shortened V by 6 bases and J by 2 bases, and 11 bases separated the two germline ends. DNA of the CDR3: TGTGCCAGCAGCAACAGGGTTACCTACGAGCAGTACTTC. Its protein is CASSNRVTYEQYF.

DNA of the CDR3: TGTGCCAGCAGCCAGAGCCGGGACAGGGGGCTCAATGAGCAGTTCTTC. Its protein is CASSQSRDRGLNEQFF. The chain uses TRBV5-6 and TRBJ2-1, with 12 bases fitting TRBD1. This CDR3 has 16 amino acids. CDR1 is SGHDT, CDR2 YYEEEE, per germline. V gave up 4 bases and J gave up 6 bases; unmatched junction bases: 8.

This sequence joins TRBV9 and TRBJ1-2, with 10 bases identical to TRBD1. The ends lost 2 bases at V and 7 bases at J; junction bases unmatched: 11. CDR3 length: 16 residues. In germline, CDR1 is SGDLS, CDR2 YYNGEE. The CDR3 sequence is CASSVTGGAFSPGYTF. CDR3 nucleotide sequence: TGTGCCAGCAGCGTGACAGGGGGCGCGTTTAGTCCTGGCTACACCTTC.

V usage is TRBV9 and J usage is TRBJ2-2; D is unresolved. The germline V gene encodes CDR1 SGDLS and CDR2 YYNGEE. V lost 6 bases and J lost 6, with 21 bases in between. The CDR3 covers 16 residues. The CDR3 nucleotides read TGTGCCAGCACCAAGGTGGCGCAGGTAGGCGCCGGGGAGCTGTTTTTT. Residues: CASTKVAQVGAGELFF. The full variable domain, in which reference TRBV9 and TRBJ2-2 provide the parts outside the CDR3, is DSGVTQTPKHLITATGQRVTLRCSPRSGDLSVYWYQQSLDQGLQFLIQYYNGEERAKGNILERFSAQQFPDLHSELNLSSLELGDSALYFCASTKVAQVGAGELFFGEGSRLTVL.

The V and J genes are TRBV11-2 and TRBJ2-7; TRBD1 might be the D (5 bases). CDR1 and CDR2 from the germline V gene are SGHAT and FQNNGV. This CDR3 has 14 residues. Trimming cost V 4 bases and J 5 bases, with 15 bases left between them. DNA for the CDR3: TGTGCCAGCAGCTCATCAGGGATTTTCGACGAGCAGTACTTC. It specifies CASSSSGIFDEQYF.

This chain connects TRBV15 to TRBJ2-7; 11 nucleotides match TRBD1. V lost 5 bases, J lost 5 bases, and 8 bases stayed unmatched. CDR3 length: 15 residues. CDR1 LNHNV and CDR2 YYDKDF come from the germline V gene (reference sequence). CDR3 sequence reads: CATSPLDRGRDEQYF. In DNA form, the CDR3 reads TGTGCCACCAGCCCTTTGGACAGGGGGCGGGACGAGCAGTACTTC.

The chain links TRBV5-6 to TRBJ2-6; D remains unclear. Germline CDR1 is SGHDT and CDR2 is YYEEEE. Trimming took 2 bases from V and 0 from J, leaving 6 bases between them. The length of the CDR3 is 15 residues. The DNA for the CDR3 is TGTGCCAGCAGCTTAGGGCGCTCTGGGGCCAACGTCCTGACTTTC. Translated: CASSLGRSGANVLTF.

The chain uses TRBV7-9 and TRBJ2-7; D may be TRBD1 or TRBD2 (6 bases each). The CDR3 has 14 residues. Germline-derived CDR1 and CDR2 are SEHNR and FQNEAQ (reference sequence). The ends were cut back, 4 bases at V and 1 base at J, with 11 bases in the middle. This chain's CDR3 is CASSWRDKSYEQYF. In DNA, the CDR3 is TGTGCCAGCAGCTGGCGGGACAAGTCCTACGAGCAGTACTTC.

The V call is TRBV20-1, the J call TRBJ2-2; unclear D gene. With 5 bases removed from V and 7 bases from J, the gap between germline ends came to 5 bases. Germline loops: CDR1 DFQATT, CDR2 SNEGSKA (reference sequence). CDR3 length: 10 amino acids. CDR3 loop: CSAWSGELFF. The CDR3 DNA follows: TGCAGTGCTTGGAGCGGGGAGCTGTTTTTT.

The chain is built from TRBV28 and TRBJ1-2; D possibly corresponds to TRBD1 (6 bases). V was shortened by 1 base and J by 8 bases, with 14 bases between the two germline ends. This CDR3 contains 14 residues. Per the germline V gene, CDR1 is MDHEN and CDR2 is SYDVKM. In nucleotides, the CDR3 is TGTGCCAGCAGTTTATTCGACAGGCAACGGGGCTACACCTTC. It encodes CASSLFDRQRGYTF.